This is a list of T cell receptor beta chains from one sample in a study of shared clonotypes between healthy human individuals. The table came from immunoSEQ multiplex PCR; TCRdb's copy has only in-frame clones and leaves some out. The table has roughly 770,000 clones, 95% to 97% seen once; the top ten hold 0.2% to 0.25%. The sample was naive CD8+ T cells sorted from blood. Receptors were obtained from a man under 40 in good health. Each CDR3 is given with its conserved first and last residue. Fields, in order: V gene, D gene, J gene, clone size, CDR3 protein, CDR3 DNA. The D gene is left open where the match is weak. The size field is filled for only some rows; it gives once, few, many or a size class.

V gene: TRBV28
D gene: -
J gene: TRBJ1-5
clone size: -
CDR3 protein: CASSHRDEYNQPQHF
CDR3 DNA: TGTGCCAGCAGTCACCGGGACGAGTACAATCAGCCCCAGCATTTT

V gene: TRBV6-5
D gene: -
J gene: TRBJ2-7
clone size: -
CDR3 protein: CASSYRQIFYEQYF
CDR3 DNA: TGTGCCAGCAGTTACCGCCAGATATTCTACGAGCAGTACTTC

V gene: TRBV27
D gene: TRBD2
J gene: TRBJ2-7
clone size: -
CDR3 protein: CASRTISGRDNEQYF
CDR3 DNA: TGTGCCAGCAGAACCATTAGCGGGAGGGACAACGAGCAGTACTTC

V gene: TRBV7-9
D gene: TRBD2
J gene: TRBJ2-3
clone size: -
CDR3 protein: CASSSRLAGYTDTQYF
CDR3 DNA: TGTGCCAGCAGCTCTAGACTAGCGGGGTACACAGATACGCAGTATTTT

V gene: TRBV5-4
D gene: -
J gene: TRBJ2-2
clone size: once
CDR3 protein: CASSLVGNTGELFF
CDR3 DNA: TGTGCCAGCAGCTTGGTAGGGAACACCGGGGAGCTGTTTTTT

V gene: TRBV11-2
D gene: TRBD2
J gene: TRBJ2-7
clone size: -
CDR3 protein: CASSPGLAYEQYF
CDR3 DNA: TGTGCCAGCAGCCCGGGACTAGCGTACGAGCAGTACTTC

V gene: TRBV25-1
D gene: -
J gene: TRBJ1-2
clone size: -
CDR3 protein: CASSERSWSGTGYGYTF
CDR3 DNA: TGTGCCAGCAGTGAGAGGTCATGGTCGGGTACGGGCTATGGCTACACCTTC

V gene: TRBV11-2
D gene: TRBD2
J gene: TRBJ2-1
clone size: -
CDR3 protein: CASSEGTSSYNEQFF
CDR3 DNA: TGTGCCAGCAGCGAGGGGACTAGCTCCTACAATGAGCAGTTCTTC

V gene: TRBV4-1
D gene: -
J gene: TRBJ2-1
clone size: -
CDR3 protein: CASSQDLDEQFF
CDR3 DNA: TGCGCCAGCAGCCAAGATCTGGATGAGCAGTTCTTC

V gene: TRBV12-5
D gene: TRBD1
J gene: TRBJ1-1
clone size: once
CDR3 protein: CASGLNTGGTEAFF
CDR3 DNA: TGTGCTAGTGGCCTCAACACAGGGGGCACTGAAGCTTTCTTT

V gene: TRBV5-6
D gene: TRBD1
J gene: TRBJ1-1
clone size: -
CDR3 protein: CASSRTGETEAFF
CDR3 DNA: TGTGCCAGCAGTCGGACAGGGGAGACTGAAGCTTTCTTT

V gene: TRBV11-2
D gene: -
J gene: TRBJ2-7
clone size: -
CDR3 protein: CASLTSSYEQYF
CDR3 DNA: TGTGCCAGCCTCACCAGCTCCTACGAGCAGTACTTC

V gene: TRBV7-9
D gene: -
J gene: TRBJ2-5
clone size: -
CDR3 protein: CASSFLSQETQYF
CDR3 DNA: TGTGCCAGCAGCTTCTTATCCCAAGAGACCCAGTACTTC

V gene: TRBV4-3
D gene: -
J gene: TRBJ2-1
clone size: -
CDR3 protein: CASSQGNEQFF
CDR3 DNA: TGCGCCAGCAGCCAGGGTAATGAGCAGTTCTTC

V gene: TRBV28
D gene: -
J gene: TRBJ1-5
clone size: -
CDR3 protein: CASSISPGRQLPNQPQHF
CDR3 DNA: TGTGCCAGCAGTATCTCCCCGGGGCGGCAGCTACCCAATCAGCCCCAGCATTTT

V gene: TRBV28
D gene: TRBD2
J gene: TRBJ2-1
clone size: -
CDR3 protein: CASIRAGGPFGEQFF
CDR3 DNA: TGTGCCAGCATCCGCGCGGGAGGGCCCTTCGGTGAGCAGTTCTTC

V gene: TRBV4-2
D gene: -
J gene: TRBJ2-3
clone size: -
CDR3 protein: CASSQEQSTDTQYF
CDR3 DNA: TGTGCCAGCAGCCAAGAACAGAGCACAGATACGCAGTATTTT

V gene: TRBV28
D gene: -
J gene: TRBJ1-1
clone size: -
CDR3 protein: CASTVAGAGTEAFF
CDR3 DNA: TGTGCCAGCACCGTAGCTGGGGCTGGCACTGAAGCTTTCTTT

V gene: TRBV13
D gene: TRBD1
J gene: TRBJ1-1
clone size: -
CDR3 protein: CASSLTGAGNTEAFF
CDR3 DNA: TGTGCCAGCAGCTTGACAGGGGCAGGGAACACTGAAGCTTTCTTT

V gene: TRBV9
D gene: -
J gene: TRBJ2-1
clone size: -
CDR3 protein: CASSVVAGTLPDEQFF
CDR3 DNA: TGTGCCAGCAGCGTAGTTGCCGGGACCCTTCCGGATGAGCAGTTCTTC

V gene: TRBV27
D gene: -
J gene: TRBJ1-2
clone size: -
CDR3 protein: CASSLSANYGYTF
CDR3 DNA: TGTGCCAGCAGTTTAAGCGCTAACTATGGCTACACCTTC

V gene: TRBV27
D gene: -
J gene: TRBJ2-7
clone size: -
CDR3 protein: CASSPRTGRYEQYF
CDR3 DNA: TGTGCCAGCAGTCCGCGGACTGGAAGGTACGAGCAGTACTTC

V gene: TRBV25-1
D gene: -
J gene: TRBJ2-7
clone size: -
CDR3 protein: CASSAGTQTYEQYF
CDR3 DNA: TGTGCCAGCAGTGCCGGGACGCAAACCTACGAGCAGTACTTC

V gene: TRBV7-9
D gene: -
J gene: TRBJ2-1
clone size: once
CDR3 protein: CASSRGQGRSYNEQFF
CDR3 DNA: TGTGCCAGCAGCCGCGGGCAGGGTAGGTCCTACAATGAGCAGTTCTTC

V gene: TRBV9
D gene: -
J gene: TRBJ2-7
clone size: -
CDR3 protein: CASSVVSRGRLRYEQYF
CDR3 DNA: TGTGCCAGCAGCGTAGTTAGCCGGGGCAGGCTAAGATACGAGCAGTACTTC

V gene: TRBV28
D gene: -
J gene: TRBJ2-1
clone size: -
CDR3 protein: CASRVYPPTGYNEQFF
CDR3 DNA: TGTGCCAGCAGAGTTTATCCCCCCACTGGCTACAATGAGCAGTTCTTC

V gene: TRBV29-1
D gene: TRBD1
J gene: TRBJ1-5
clone size: once
CDR3 protein: CSVYLTGGDWSQHF
CDR3 DNA: TGCAGCGTGTACTTGACAGGGGGCGATTGGTCCCAGCATTTT

V gene: TRBV9
D gene: -
J gene: TRBJ2-3
clone size: -
CDR3 protein: CASSGSETHISTDTQYF
CDR3 DNA: TGTGCCAGCAGCGGTAGCGAGACTCACATAAGCACAGATACGCAGTATTTT

V gene: TRBV29-1
D gene: -
J gene: TRBJ1-1
clone size: -
CDR3 protein: CSVEDHRDQNTEAFF
CDR3 DNA: TGCAGCGTTGAAGATCACAGGGACCAAAACACTGAAGCTTTCTTT

V gene: TRBV28
D gene: TRBD1
J gene: TRBJ2-3
clone size: -
CDR3 protein: CASSSPVRTGIVSQYF
CDR3 DNA: TGTGCCAGCAGTTCTCCCGTGAGGACAGGGATCGTATCGCAGTATTTT

V gene: TRBV7-9
D gene: -
J gene: TRBJ1-2
clone size: once
CDR3 protein: CASSLSPGANYGYTF
CDR3 DNA: TGTGCCAGCAGCCTTAGCCCCGGCGCTAACTATGGCTACACCTTC

V gene: TRBV28
D gene: -
J gene: TRBJ2-7
clone size: -
CDR3 protein: CASIPSGVQYF
CDR3 DNA: TGTGCCAGCATCCCCTCGGGAGTGCAGTACTTC

V gene: TRBV28
D gene: -
J gene: TRBJ2-2
clone size: -
CDR3 protein: CASSFGTGELFF
CDR3 DNA: TGTGCCAGCAGTTTTGGTACCGGGGAGCTGTTTTTT

V gene: TRBV15
D gene: TRBD2
J gene: TRBJ2-7
clone size: -
CDR3 protein: CATSGSGSSYEQYF
CDR3 DNA: TGTGCCACCAGCGGTAGCGGGAGCTCCTACGAGCAGTACTTC

V gene: TRBV11-3
D gene: -
J gene: TRBJ2-7
clone size: once
CDR3 protein: CASSSPSLPYEQYF
CDR3 DNA: TGTGCCAGCAGCTCCCCGAGCCTCCCCTACGAGCAGTACTTC

V gene: TRBV11-3
D gene: -
J gene: TRBJ2-6
clone size: -
CDR3 protein: CASSPLGNLGANVLTF
CDR3 DNA: TGTGCCAGCAGCCCCCTCGGGAATCTTGGGGCCAACGTCCTGACTTTC

V gene: TRBV19
D gene: -
J gene: TRBJ2-7
clone size: once
CDR3 protein: CASSISSAPRGEQYF
CDR3 DNA: TGTGCCAGTAGTATTTCCTCGGCGCCTCGGGGCGAGCAGTACTTC

V gene: TRBV5-6
D gene: TRBD2
J gene: TRBJ2-3
clone size: -
CDR3 protein: CASSGLAYSTDTQYF
CDR3 DNA: TGTGCCAGCAGTGGACTAGCTTATAGCACAGATACGCAGTATTTT

V gene: TRBV30
D gene: -
J gene: TRBJ2-3
clone size: -
CDR3 protein: CAWTPGTSSTDTQYF
CDR3 DNA: TGTGCCTGGACGCCCGGTACTAGCAGCACAGATACGCAGTATTTT

V gene: TRBV6-5
D gene: TRBD1
J gene: TRBJ1-1
clone size: -
CDR3 protein: CASSTDRGTEAFF
CDR3 DNA: TGTGCCAGCAGTACCGACAGGGGCACTGAAGCTTTCTTT

V gene: TRBV9
D gene: TRBD1
J gene: TRBJ1-2
clone size: -
CDR3 protein: CASRGQGRGRRDYGYTF
CDR3 DNA: TGTGCCAGCAGAGGACAGGGAAGGGGTCGGCGGGACTATGGCTACACCTTC

V gene: TRBV2
D gene: TRBD1
J gene: TRBJ2-7
clone size: -
CDR3 protein: CASNSGTESGEQYF
CDR3 DNA: TGTGCCAGTAATTCCGGGACAGAAAGCGGAGAGCAGTACTTC

V gene: TRBV7-8
D gene: -
J gene: TRBJ1-5
clone size: -
CDR3 protein: CASSSSEGSLNQPQHF
CDR3 DNA: TGTGCCAGCAGCTCCTCTGAAGGGTCCCTCAATCAGCCCCAGCATTTT

V gene: TRBV14
D gene: TRBD2
J gene: TRBJ2-5
clone size: -
CDR3 protein: CASSHRLAGDYQETQYF
CDR3 DNA: TGTGCCAGCAGCCACAGACTAGCGGGGGATTACCAAGAGACCCAGTACTTC

V gene: TRBV15
D gene: -
J gene: TRBJ2-3
clone size: -
CDR3 protein: CATSRDLVGSTDTQYF
CDR3 DNA: TGTGCCACCAGCAGAGATCTGGTCGGGAGTACAGATACGCAGTATTTT

V gene: TRBV4-3
D gene: -
J gene: TRBJ2-1
clone size: -
CDR3 protein: CASSQDLTDNEQFF
CDR3 DNA: TGCGCCAGCAGCCAAGATTTGACAGACAATGAGCAGTTCTTC

V gene: TRBV27
D gene: -
J gene: TRBJ1-3
clone size: -
CDR3 protein: CASRGGNTIYF
CDR3 DNA: TGTGCCAGCAGAGGTGGAAACACCATATATTTT

V gene: TRBV25-1
D gene: TRBD1
J gene: TRBJ2-2
clone size: -
CDR3 protein: CASSEYSWQGAGTGELFF
CDR3 DNA: TGTGCCAGCAGTGAATATTCTTGGCAGGGGGCGGGCACCGGGGAGCTGTTTTTT

V gene: TRBV5-6
D gene: -
J gene: TRBJ2-7
clone size: -
CDR3 protein: CASSPGPGSYEQYF
CDR3 DNA: TGTGCCAGCAGTCCCGGTCCAGGGTCCTACGAGCAGTACTTC

V gene: TRBV6-1
D gene: -
J gene: TRBJ2-3
clone size: once
CDR3 protein: CASSEILSGGRSPDTQYF
CDR3 DNA: TGTGCCAGCAGTGAAATTCTTTCCGGGGGCAGGTCTCCAGATACGCAGTATTTT

V gene: TRBV13
D gene: TRBD2
J gene: TRBJ2-2
clone size: -
CDR3 protein: CASSLGSGRAMERLTGELFF
CDR3 DNA: TGTGCCAGCAGCTTAGGTAGCGGGAGGGCCATGGAACGGCTAACCGGGGAGCTGTTTTTT

V gene: TRBV28
D gene: -
J gene: TRBJ2-7
clone size: -
CDR3 protein: CASRSLGARNEQYF
CDR3 DNA: TGTGCCAGCAGGTCCCTCGGAGCTCGTAACGAGCAGTACTTC

V gene: TRBV5-5
D gene: -
J gene: TRBJ2-3
clone size: -
CDR3 protein: CASSLRGSTDTQYF
CDR3 DNA: TGTGCCAGCAGTCTGAGGGGTAGCACAGATACGCAGTATTTT

V gene: TRBV9
D gene: TRBD2
J gene: TRBJ2-1
clone size: -
CDR3 protein: CASSEGTSYNEQFF
CDR3 DNA: TGTGCCAGCAGCGAAGGGACTAGCTACAATGAGCAGTTCTTC

V gene: TRBV9
D gene: TRBD2
J gene: TRBJ2-1
clone size: -
CDR3 protein: CASSVGLAGGASYNEQFF
CDR3 DNA: TGTGCCAGCAGCGTAGGGCTAGCGGGAGGTGCCTCCTACAATGAGCAGTTCTTC